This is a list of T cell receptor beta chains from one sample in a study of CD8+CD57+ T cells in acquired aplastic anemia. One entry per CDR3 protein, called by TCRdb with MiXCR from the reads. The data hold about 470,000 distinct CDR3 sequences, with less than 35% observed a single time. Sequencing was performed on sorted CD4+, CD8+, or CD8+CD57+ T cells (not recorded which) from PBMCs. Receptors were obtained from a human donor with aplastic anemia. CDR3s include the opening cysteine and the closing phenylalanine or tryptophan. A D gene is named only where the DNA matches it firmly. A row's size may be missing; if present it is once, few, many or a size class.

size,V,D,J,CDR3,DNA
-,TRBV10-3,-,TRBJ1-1,CAIRNRDGRKAFF,TGTGCCATCAGGAACCGGGACGGAAGAAAAGCTTTCTTT
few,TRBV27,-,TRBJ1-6,CASSLQGRNSPLHF,TGTGCCAGCAGTTTACAGGGTCGTAATTCACCCCTCCACTTT
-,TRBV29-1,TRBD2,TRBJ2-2,CSVRLAGDTGELFF,TGCAGCGTAAGACTAGCGGGGGACACCGGGGAGCTGTTTTTT
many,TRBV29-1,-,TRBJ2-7,CSARFSSYEQYF,TGCAGCGCCCGCTTTAGCTCCTACGAGCAGTACTTC
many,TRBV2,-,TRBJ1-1,CASSEPGRLAAFF,TGTGCCAGCAGTGAACCGGGACGCCTGGCAGCTTTCTTT
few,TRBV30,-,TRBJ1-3,CAWSRTGSGNTIYF,TGTGCCTGGAGTCGTACGGGGTCTGGAAACACCATATATTTT
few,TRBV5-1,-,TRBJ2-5,CASRPELQETQYF,TGCGCCAGCAGACCGGAACTTCAAGAGACCCAGTACTTC
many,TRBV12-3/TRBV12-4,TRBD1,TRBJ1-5,CASTDRGSPQHF,TGTGCCAGCACTGACAGGGGTTCGCCCCAGCATTTT
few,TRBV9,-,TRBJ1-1,CASSVRQNTEAFF,TGTGCCAGCAGCGTACGGCAGAACACTGAAGCTTTCTTT
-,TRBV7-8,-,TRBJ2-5,CASSLESGTPQETRYF,TGTGCCAGCAGCTTGGAATCCGGGACCCCCCAAGAGACCCGGTACTTC
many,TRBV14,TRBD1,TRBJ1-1,CASSQTGIPEAFF,TGTGCCAGCAGCCAGACAGGGATTCCTGAAGCTTTCTTT
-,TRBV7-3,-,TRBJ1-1,CASSHGGGTEAFF,TGTGCCAGCAGCCATGGGGGGGGAACTGAAGCTTTCTTT
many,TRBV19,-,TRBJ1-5,CASSIDMGWEPQHF,TGTGCCAGTAGTATAGATATGGGTTGGGAGCCCCAGCATTTT
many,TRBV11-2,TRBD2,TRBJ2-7,CASSPRGAAGDHEQYF,TGTGCCAGCAGCCCGAGGGGAGCGGCGGGAGACCACGAGCAGTACTTC
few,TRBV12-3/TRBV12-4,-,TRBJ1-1,CATSGGGNTEAFF,TGTGCCACCAGCGGGGGGGGTAACACTGAAGCTTTCTTT
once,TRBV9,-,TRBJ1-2,CASSSQPLGGTNYGYTF,TGTGCCAGCAGCTCTCAACCCCTAGGGGGGACGAACTATGGCTACACCTTC
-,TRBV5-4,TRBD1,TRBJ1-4,CASSVDRGTNEKLFF,TGTGCCAGCAGCGTCGACAGGGGTACTAATGAAAAACTGTTTTTT
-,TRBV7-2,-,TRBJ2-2,CASSSSAATGELFF,TGTGCCAGCAGCTCGTCCGCCGCGACCGGGGAGCTGTTTTTT
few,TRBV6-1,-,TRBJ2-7,CASSRTGTCEQYF,TGTGCCAGCAGCAGGACGGGAACCTGCGAGCAGTACTTC
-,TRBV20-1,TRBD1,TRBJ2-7,CSARAKGRGQDEQYF,TGCAGTGCTAGAGCTAAGGGAAGGGGGCAGGACGAGCAGTACTTC
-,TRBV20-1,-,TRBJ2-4,CSARDTRRNIQYF,TGCAGTGCTAGAGATACTAGGCGGAACATTCAGTACTTC
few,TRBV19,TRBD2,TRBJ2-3,CASRTLAGDSDTQYF,TGTGCCAGTAGAACTTTAGCGGGAGATTCAGATACGCAGTATTTT
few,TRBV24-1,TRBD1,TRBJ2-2,CATSASTGVANTGELFF,TGTGCCACCAGTGCCTCGACAGGGGTTGCGAACACCGGGGAGCTGTTTTTT
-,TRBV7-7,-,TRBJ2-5,CASSVEARDHRETQYF,TGTGCTAGCAGCGTTGAAGCGAGGGACCACCGAGAGACCCAGTACTTC
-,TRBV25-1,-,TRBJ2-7,CASSAPPEGGPLEQYF,TGTGCCAGCAGTGCTCCCCCTGAAGGAGGGCCCCTCGAGCAGTACTTC
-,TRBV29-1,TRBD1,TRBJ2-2,CSVGRGSNGELFF,TGCAGCGTGGGCAGGGGGAGCAACGGGGAGCTGTTTTTT
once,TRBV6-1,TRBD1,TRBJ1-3,CASSSTSTGGNTVYF,TGTGCCAGCAGCTCCACTTCGACAGGGGGAAACACCGTATATTTT
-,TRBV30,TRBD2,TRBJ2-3,CAWGLAGGPDTQYF,TGTGCCTGGGGTCTAGCGGGGGGGCCAGATACGCAGTATTTT
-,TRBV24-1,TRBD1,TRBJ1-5,CASRASGQRFYSNQPQHF,TGTGCCAGCAGGGCTTCGGGACAGCGCTTCTATAGCAATCAGCCCCAGCATTTT
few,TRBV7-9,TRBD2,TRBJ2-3,CASTPGAGSDTQYF,TGTGCCAGCACGCCGGGAGCGGGGTCAGATACGCAGTATTTT
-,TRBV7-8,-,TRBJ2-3,CASSAHQGTDTQYF,TGTGCCAGCAGCGCTCACCAGGGAACAGATACGCAGTATTTT
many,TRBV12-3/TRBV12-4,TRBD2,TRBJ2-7,CASRASGRAYEQYF,TGTGCCAGCAGAGCTAGCGGGAGAGCCTACGAGCAGTACTTC
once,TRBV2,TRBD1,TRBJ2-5,CASSAPGGGLETQYF,TGTGCCAGCAGTGCCCCAGGGGGCGGACTGGAGACCCAGTACTTC
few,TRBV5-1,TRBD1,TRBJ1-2,CASSFSPGQGGYGYTF,TGCGCCAGCAGCTTTTCTCCCGGACAGGGCGGCTATGGCTACACCTTC
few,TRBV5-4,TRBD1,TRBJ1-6,CASSLDATGALNSPLHF,TGTGCCAGCAGCTTGGACGCCACAGGGGCCCTAAATTCACCCCTCCACTTT